A selection of T cell receptor beta chains follows, all from one sample in a study of blood T cells in healthy people across ages. TCRdb reprocessed the 5' RACE reads with MiXCR, giving one entry per CDR3 protein. The repertoire holds 1.5 million to 2 million distinct CDR3 sequences, with 25% to 30% as singletons. The sample was blood. All receptors derive from a woman in her 30s in good health. The CDR3 runs from the conserved cysteine through the conserved F or W. A D gene is named only where the DNA matches it firmly. Some rows mark clone size as missing; the rest say once, few, many or name a class of expanded clone.

V,D,size,J,CDR3,DNA
TRBV5-1,TRBD2,few,TRBJ2-7,CASSLQLAGEEQYF,TGCGCCAGCAGCTTGCAACTAGCGGGAGAGGAGCAGTACTTC
TRBV10-3,TRBD1,few,TRBJ2-7,CATRGTGDSYEQYF,TGTGCCACAAGAGGGACAGGGGATTCCTACGAGCAGTACTTC
TRBV6-4,NA,many,TRBJ1-2,CASSDSWGNYGYTF,TGTGCCAGCAGTGACTCGTGGGGCAACTATGGCTACACCTTC
TRBV5-1,NA,NA,TRBJ1-4,CASSSREGSEKLFF,TGCGCCAGCAGCTCCAGGGAGGGAAGTGAAAAACTGTTTTTT
TRBV5-4,NA,NA,TRBJ2-5,CASSGTATQGETQYF,TGTGCCAGCAGCGGCACAGCTACCCAGGGGGAGACCCAGTACTTC
TRBV12-3/TRBV12-4,TRBD1,NA,TRBJ1-2,CASSGTGPVWGYTF,TGTGCCAGCAGTGGGACAGGTCCAGTCTGGGGCTACACCTTC
TRBV12-5,NA,NA,TRBJ2-5,CASGVPRGGQETQYF,TGTGCTAGTGGAGTCCCAAGGGGGGGCCAAGAGACCCAGTACTTC
TRBV12-3/TRBV12-4,NA,few,TRBJ2-1,CASSLAFSKSSYNEQFF,TGTGCCAGCAGTTTAGCGTTTAGCAAGAGCTCCTACAATGAGCAGTTCTTC
TRBV7-9,TRBD1,NA,TRBJ2-5,CASSSRPGTGAETQYF,TGTGCCAGCAGCTCCCGACCCGGGACAGGGGCAGAGACCCAGTACTTC
TRBV28,NA,NA,TRBJ2-4,CASSFEQEGDIQYF,TGTGCCAGCAGTTTCGAGCAAGAGGGAGACATTCAGTACTTC
TRBV20-1,TRBD2,few,TRBJ2-5,CSARAQSGSGGTQETQYF,TGCAGTGCTAGAGCTCAAAGCGGGAGCGGGGGGACCCAAGAGACCCAGTACTTC
TRBV3-1,TRBD1,NA,TRBJ1-5,CASSQQQGNQPQHF,TGTGCCAGCAGCCAACAACAGGGGAATCAGCCCCAGCATTTT
TRBV20-1,NA,NA,TRBJ2-3,CSTFPGADTQYF,TGCAGTACCTTCCCCGGGGCCGATACGCAGTATTTT
TRBV21-1,NA,NA,TRBJ1-2,CASSHGGENYGYTF,TGTGCCAGCAGCCATGGGGGCGAAAACTATGGCTACACCTTC
TRBV4-1,NA,many,TRBJ1-5,CASSQVRGPNQPQHF,TGCGCCAGCAGCCAAGTCCGGGGTCCCAATCAGCCCCAGCATTTT
TRBV7-2,NA,NA,TRBJ2-7,CASSRPDRPYEQYF,TGTGCCAGCAGCCGCCCTGACCGGCCCTACGAGCAGTACTTC
TRBV5-1,NA,NA,TRBJ2-5,CASRGYLTVGGHQETQYF,TGCGCCAGCAGAGGGTACCTGACCGTGGGGGGTCACCAAGAGACCCAGTACTTC
TRBV10-3,TRBD1,many,TRBJ1-2,CAIAGQGNYGYTF,TGTGCCATCGCAGGACAGGGGAACTATGGCTACACCTTC
TRBV12-3/TRBV12-4,NA,NA,TRBJ2-7,CASSLTEGSSYEQYF,TGTGCCAGCAGTTTAACGGAGGGTAGCTCCTACGAGCAGTACTTC
TRBV29-1,NA,many,TRBJ2-3,CTATRDGGTDTQYF,TGCACCGCGACCCGGGACGGGGGCACAGATACGCAGTATTTT
TRBV12-3/TRBV12-4,NA,NA,TRBJ1-1,CASSFGGIEAFF,TGTGCCAGCAGTTTTGGAGGGATTGAAGCTTTCTTT
TRBV7-2,NA,NA,TRBJ2-5,CASSLAGDAETQYF,TGTGCCAGCAGCTTAGCTGGGGATGCGGAGACCCAGTACTTC
TRBV7-2,NA,NA,TRBJ2-4,CASSAEGLDIQYF,TGTGCCAGCAGCGCGGAGGGGCTGGACATTCAGTACTTC
TRBV15,NA,few,TRBJ2-1,CATSRFQPDNEQFF,TGTGCCACCAGCAGGTTCCAACCCGACAATGAGCAGTTCTTC
TRBV12-3/TRBV12-4,NA,many,TRBJ2-7,CASSLRESYEQYF,TGTGCCAGCAGTTTAAGGGAGTCGTACGAGCAGTACTTC
TRBV20-1,TRBD2,NA,TRBJ2-1,CSARDHASGRAHEQFF,TGCAGTGCTAGAGACCACGCTAGCGGGAGGGCCCATGAGCAGTTCTTC
TRBV2,NA,NA,TRBJ2-4,CASRKEWSEEQYF,TGTGCCAGCAGAAAGGAGTGGTCGGAGGAGCAGTACTTC
TRBV12-3/TRBV12-4,TRBD2,NA,TRBJ2-2,CASRPSRGAGDLDTGELFF,TGTGCCAGCAGGCCCTCGAGGGGAGCGGGAGATTTGGACACCGGGGAGCTGTTTTTT
TRBV9,NA,NA,TRBJ2-1,CASSVHARGTYNEQFF,TGTGCCAGCAGCGTCCACGCCAGGGGCACCTACAATGAGCAGTTCTTC
TRBV20-1,NA,NA,TRBJ2-7,CSAIAGWDYEQYF,TGCAGTGCCATCGCCGGTTGGGACTACGAGCAGTACTTC
TRBV6-5,NA,few,TRBJ2-5,CASSPRDTVFETQYF,TGTGCCAGCAGTCCGCGGGACACAGTTTTCGAGACCCAGTACTTC
TRBV12-3/TRBV12-4,TRBD2,NA,TRBJ2-5,CASSSEAGVRETQYF,TGTGCCAGCAGTTCTGAAGCGGGAGTAAGGGAGACCCAGTACTTC
TRBV20-1,NA,NA,TRBJ2-1,CSVFSLFNEQFF,TGCAGTGTTTTCTCATTGTTCAATGAGCAGTTCTTC
TRBV20-1,NA,NA,TRBJ2-1,CSARDGGRVYNEQFF,TGCAGTGCTAGGGACGGAGGGCGGGTCTACAATGAGCAGTTCTTC
TRBV5-1,NA,NA,TRBJ2-5,CASSLDDQGVETQYF,TGCGCCAGCAGCTTAGACGATCAGGGTGTCGAGACCCAGTACTTC
TRBV15,NA,NA,TRBJ1-2,CATSRSLPFLGETFGGYTF,TGTGCCACCAGCAGATCCTTACCTTTCTTAGGGGAAACCTTCGGAGGCTACACCTTC
TRBV4-2,NA,NA,TRBJ2-1,CASSQDSRLGGVPNEQFF,TGTGCCAGCAGCCAAGATAGCCGCCTAGGTGGGGTCCCCAATGAGCAGTTCTTC
TRBV6-2/TRBV6-3,TRBD2,NA,TRBJ2-4,CASSRSGTSGNNEQYF,TGTGCCAGCAGTCGGTCCGGGACTAGCGGGAACAATGAGCAGTACTTC
TRBV4-1,NA,many,TRBJ1-2,CASSQDEAGNYGYTF,TGCGCCAGCAGCCAAGATGAGGCAGGGAACTATGGCTACACCTTC
TRBV7-2,NA,NA,TRBJ1-3,CASSLVRNGQPWNTIYF,TGTGCCAGCAGCTTAGTCCGAAACGGGCAACCATGGAACACCATATATTTT
TRBV5-1,TRBD2,few,TRBJ2-1,CASSLRGRESEQFF,TGCGCCAGCAGCTTGCGCGGGCGGGAGTCTGAGCAGTTCTTC
TRBV7-2,NA,NA,TRBJ1-5,CASSRYREPQHF,TGTGCCAGCAGCCGATATCGAGAGCCCCAGCATTTT
TRBV20-1,NA,NA,TRBJ2-7,CGAWVRADSYEQYF,TGCGGTGCCTGGGTTCGGGCAGACTCCTACGAGCAGTACTTC
TRBV3-1,NA,few,TRBJ2-1,CASSQPDGYNEQFF,TGTGCCAGCAGCCAACCGGACGGTTACAATGAGCAGTTCTTC